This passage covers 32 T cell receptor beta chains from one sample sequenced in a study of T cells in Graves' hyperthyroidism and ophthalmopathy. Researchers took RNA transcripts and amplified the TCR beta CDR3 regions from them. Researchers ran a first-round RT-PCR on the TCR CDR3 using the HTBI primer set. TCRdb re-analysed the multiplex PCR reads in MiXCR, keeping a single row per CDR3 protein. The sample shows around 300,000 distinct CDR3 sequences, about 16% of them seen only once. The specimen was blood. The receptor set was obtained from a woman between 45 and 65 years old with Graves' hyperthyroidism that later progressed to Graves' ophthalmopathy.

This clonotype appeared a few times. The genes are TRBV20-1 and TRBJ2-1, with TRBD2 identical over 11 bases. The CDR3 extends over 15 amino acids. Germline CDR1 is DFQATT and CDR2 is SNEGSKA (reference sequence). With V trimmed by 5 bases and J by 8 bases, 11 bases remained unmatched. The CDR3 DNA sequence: TGCAGTGCTGCCACTAGCGGGAGTTCCTGGGATGAGCAGTTCTTC. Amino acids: CSAATSGSSWDEQFF.

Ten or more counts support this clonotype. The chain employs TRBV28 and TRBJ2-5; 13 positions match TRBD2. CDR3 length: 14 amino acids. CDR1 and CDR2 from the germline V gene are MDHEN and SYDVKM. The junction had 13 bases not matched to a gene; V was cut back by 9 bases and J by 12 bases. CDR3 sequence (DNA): TGTGCCAGTAGATTAGGGACTAGCGGGAATGTGGAGTACTTC. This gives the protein CASRLGTSGNVEYF.

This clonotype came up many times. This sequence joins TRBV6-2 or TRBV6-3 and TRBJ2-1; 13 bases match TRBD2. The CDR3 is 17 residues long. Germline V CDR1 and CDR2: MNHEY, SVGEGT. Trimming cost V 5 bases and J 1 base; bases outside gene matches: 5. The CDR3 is CASSIGLAGVSYNEQFF. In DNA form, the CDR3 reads TGTGCCAGCAGTATCGGACTAGCGGGAGTATCCTACAATGAGCAGTTCTTC.

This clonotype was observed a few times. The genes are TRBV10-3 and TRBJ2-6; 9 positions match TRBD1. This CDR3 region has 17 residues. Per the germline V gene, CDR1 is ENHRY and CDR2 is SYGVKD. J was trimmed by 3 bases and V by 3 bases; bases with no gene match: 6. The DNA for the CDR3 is TGTGCCATCAGTGATCTACAGGGGGCCGGTGGGGCCAACGTCCTGACTTTC. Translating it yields CAISDLQGAGGANVLTF.

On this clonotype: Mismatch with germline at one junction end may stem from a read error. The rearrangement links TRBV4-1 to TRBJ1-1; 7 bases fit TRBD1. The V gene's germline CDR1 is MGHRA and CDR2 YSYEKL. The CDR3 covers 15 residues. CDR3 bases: TGCGCCAGCAGCCCTGTTCTACAGGGGAACGCTGAAGCTTTCTTT. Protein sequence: CASSPVLQGNAEAFF.

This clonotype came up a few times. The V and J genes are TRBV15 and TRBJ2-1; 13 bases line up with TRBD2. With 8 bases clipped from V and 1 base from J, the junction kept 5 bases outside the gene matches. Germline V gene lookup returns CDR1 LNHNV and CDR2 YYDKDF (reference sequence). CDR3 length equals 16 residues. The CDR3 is CATFGTSGASYNEQFF. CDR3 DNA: TGTGCCACCTTTGGGACTAGCGGGGCATCCTACAATGAGCAGTTCTTC.

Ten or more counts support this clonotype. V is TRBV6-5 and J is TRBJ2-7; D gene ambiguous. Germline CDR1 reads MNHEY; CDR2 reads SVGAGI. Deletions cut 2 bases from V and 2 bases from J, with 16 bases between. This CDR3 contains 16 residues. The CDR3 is CASSYPKGHRAYEQYF. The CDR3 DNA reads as TGTGCCAGCAGTTACCCGAAGGGTCACAGAGCCTACGAGCAGTACTTC.

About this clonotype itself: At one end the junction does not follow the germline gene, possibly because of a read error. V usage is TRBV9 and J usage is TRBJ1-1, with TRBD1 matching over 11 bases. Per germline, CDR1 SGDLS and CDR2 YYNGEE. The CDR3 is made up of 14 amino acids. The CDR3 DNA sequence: TGTGCCAGCAGCACGGGACAGGGGGATACTGCAGCTTTCTTT. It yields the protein CASSTGQGDTAAFF.

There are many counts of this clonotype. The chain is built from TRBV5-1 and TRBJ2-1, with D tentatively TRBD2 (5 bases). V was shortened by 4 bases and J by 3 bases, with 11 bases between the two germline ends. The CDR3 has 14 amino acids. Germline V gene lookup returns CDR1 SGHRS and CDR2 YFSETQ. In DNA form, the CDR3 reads TGCGCCAGCAGCGGAAGCGGAGACTACAATGAGCAGTTCTTC. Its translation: CASSGSGDYNEQFF.

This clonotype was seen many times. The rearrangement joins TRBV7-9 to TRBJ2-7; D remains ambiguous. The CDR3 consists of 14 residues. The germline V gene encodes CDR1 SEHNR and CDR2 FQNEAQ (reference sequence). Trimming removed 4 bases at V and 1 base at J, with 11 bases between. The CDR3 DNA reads TGTGCCAGCAGCTCCGCCCGCGGATCCTACGAGCAGTACTTC. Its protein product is CASSSARGSYEQYF.

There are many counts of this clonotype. As DNA, the CDR3 is TGTGCCAGCTCCGTCAGCGGGAGGGCTTTCAATGAGCAGTTCTTC. Protein product: CASSVSGRAFNEQFF. This chain uses TRBV28 with TRBJ2-1, with TRBD2 matching 10 bases. V was clipped by 8 bases and J by 6 bases; unmatched bases: 10. Germline CDR1 reads MDHEN; CDR2 reads SYDVKM. This CDR3 has 15 residues.

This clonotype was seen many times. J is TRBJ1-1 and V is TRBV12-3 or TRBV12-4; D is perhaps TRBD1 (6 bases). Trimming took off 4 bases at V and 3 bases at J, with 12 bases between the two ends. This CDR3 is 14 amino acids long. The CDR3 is CASSSQGIDTEAFF. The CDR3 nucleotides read TGTGCCAGCAGTTCACAGGGAATTGACACTGAAGCTTTCTTT.

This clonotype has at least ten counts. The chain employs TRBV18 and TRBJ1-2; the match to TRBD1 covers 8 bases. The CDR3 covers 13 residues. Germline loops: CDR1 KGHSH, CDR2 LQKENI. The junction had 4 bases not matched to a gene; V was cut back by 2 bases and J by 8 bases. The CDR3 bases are TGTGCCAGCTCACCAGACAGGGGCATCGGCTACACCTTC. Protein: CASSPDRGIGYTF.

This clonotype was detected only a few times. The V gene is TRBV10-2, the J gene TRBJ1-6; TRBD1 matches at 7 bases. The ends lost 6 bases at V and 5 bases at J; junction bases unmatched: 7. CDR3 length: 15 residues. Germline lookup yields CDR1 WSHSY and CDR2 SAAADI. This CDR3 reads CASRYRQGNNSPLHF. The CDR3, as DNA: TGCGCCAGCAGATATCGACAGGGAAATAATTCACCCCTCCACTTT.

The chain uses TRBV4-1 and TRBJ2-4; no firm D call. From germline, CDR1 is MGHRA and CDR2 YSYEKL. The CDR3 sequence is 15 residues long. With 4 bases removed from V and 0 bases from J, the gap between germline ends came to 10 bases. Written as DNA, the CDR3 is TGCGCCAGCAGCCGAGGCCAGCCAGCCAAAAACATTCAGTACTTC. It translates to CASSRGQPAKNIQYF.

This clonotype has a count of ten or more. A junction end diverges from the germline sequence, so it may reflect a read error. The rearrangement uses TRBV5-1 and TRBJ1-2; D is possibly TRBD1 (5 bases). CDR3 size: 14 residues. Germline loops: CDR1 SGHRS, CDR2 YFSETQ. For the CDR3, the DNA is TGCGCCAGCAGTTTGGACACCCCTAACTATGGCTACACCTTC. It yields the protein CASSLDTPNYGYTF.

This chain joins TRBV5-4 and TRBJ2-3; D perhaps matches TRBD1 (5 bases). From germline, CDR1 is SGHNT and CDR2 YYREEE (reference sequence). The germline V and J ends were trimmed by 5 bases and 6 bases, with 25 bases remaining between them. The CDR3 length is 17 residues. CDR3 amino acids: CASRPGGADLVPDTQYF. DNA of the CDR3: TGTGCCAGCAGGCCGGGTGGGGCGGACCTGGTCCCGGATACGCAGTATTTT.

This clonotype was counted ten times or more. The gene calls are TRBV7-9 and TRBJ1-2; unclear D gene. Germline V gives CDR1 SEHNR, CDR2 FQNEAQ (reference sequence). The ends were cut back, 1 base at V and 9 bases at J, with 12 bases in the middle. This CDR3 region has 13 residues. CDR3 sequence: CASSLGRHGSYTF. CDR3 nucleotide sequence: TGTGCCAGCAGCTTAGGACGGCACGGGAGCTACACCTTC.

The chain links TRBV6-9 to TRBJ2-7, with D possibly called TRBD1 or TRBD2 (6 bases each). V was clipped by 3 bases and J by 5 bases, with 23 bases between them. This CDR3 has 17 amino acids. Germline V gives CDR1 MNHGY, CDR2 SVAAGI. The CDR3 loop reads CASSYPPSGARGHEQYF. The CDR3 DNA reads TGTGCCAGCAGTTACCCCCCCTCGGGGGCCAGAGGTCACGAGCAGTACTTC.

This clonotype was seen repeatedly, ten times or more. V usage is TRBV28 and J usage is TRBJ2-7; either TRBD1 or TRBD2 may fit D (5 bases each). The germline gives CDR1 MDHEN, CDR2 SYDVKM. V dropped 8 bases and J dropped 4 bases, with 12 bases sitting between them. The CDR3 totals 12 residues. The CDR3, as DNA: TGTGCCAGCGAGGGACGGGCTTACGAGCAGTACTTC. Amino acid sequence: CASEGRAYEQYF.

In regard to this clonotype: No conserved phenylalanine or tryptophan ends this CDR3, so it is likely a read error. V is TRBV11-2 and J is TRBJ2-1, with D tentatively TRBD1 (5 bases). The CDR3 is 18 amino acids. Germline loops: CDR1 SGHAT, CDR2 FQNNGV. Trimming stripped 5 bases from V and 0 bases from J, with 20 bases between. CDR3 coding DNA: TGTGCCAGCAGCGCGCGTGTACAGGCGTTTAGCTCCTACAATGAGCAGTTCGTC. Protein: CASSARVQAFSSYNEQFV.

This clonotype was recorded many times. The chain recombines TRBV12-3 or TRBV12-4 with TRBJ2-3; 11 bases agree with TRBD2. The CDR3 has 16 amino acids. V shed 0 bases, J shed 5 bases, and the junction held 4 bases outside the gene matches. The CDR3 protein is CASSLALLAGGDTQYF. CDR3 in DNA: TGTGCCAGCAGTTTAGCCCTTCTAGCGGGAGGAGATACGCAGTATTTT.

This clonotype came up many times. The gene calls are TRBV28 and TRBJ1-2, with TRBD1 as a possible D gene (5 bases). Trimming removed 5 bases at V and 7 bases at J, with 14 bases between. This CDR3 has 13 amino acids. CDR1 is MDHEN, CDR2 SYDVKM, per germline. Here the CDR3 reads CASSQSGQTGYTF. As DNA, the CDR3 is TGTGCCAGCAGTCAATCGGGGCAAACTGGCTACACCTTC.

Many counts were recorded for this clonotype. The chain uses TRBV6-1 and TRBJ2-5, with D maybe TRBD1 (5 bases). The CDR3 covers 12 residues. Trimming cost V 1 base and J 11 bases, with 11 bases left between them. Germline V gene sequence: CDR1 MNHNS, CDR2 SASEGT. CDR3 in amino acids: CASSEGRTSQYF. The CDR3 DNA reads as TGTGCCAGCAGTGAAGGCAGGACATCTCAGTACTTC.

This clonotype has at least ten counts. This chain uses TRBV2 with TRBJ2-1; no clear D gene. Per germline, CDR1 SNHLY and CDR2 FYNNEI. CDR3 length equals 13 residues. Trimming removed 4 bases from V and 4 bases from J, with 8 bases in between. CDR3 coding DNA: TGTGCCAGCAGTGCGGGCTTTTACAATGAGCAGTTCTTC. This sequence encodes CASSAGFYNEQFF.

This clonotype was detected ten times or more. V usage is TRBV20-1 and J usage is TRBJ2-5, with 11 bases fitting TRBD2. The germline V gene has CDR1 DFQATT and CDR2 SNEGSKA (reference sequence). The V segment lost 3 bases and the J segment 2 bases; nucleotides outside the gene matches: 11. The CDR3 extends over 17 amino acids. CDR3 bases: TGCAGTGCTAGCCCGGGACTAGCGGCCCTCTTTCAAGAGACCCAGTACTTC. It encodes CSASPGLAALFQETQYF.

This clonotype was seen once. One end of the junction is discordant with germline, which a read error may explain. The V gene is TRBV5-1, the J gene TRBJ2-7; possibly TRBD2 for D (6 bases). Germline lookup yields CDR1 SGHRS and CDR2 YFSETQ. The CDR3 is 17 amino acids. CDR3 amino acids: CASSLGGGGHRSYEQYF. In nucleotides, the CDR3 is TGTGCCAGCAGCTTGGGGGGAGGCGGGCATCGCAGCTACGAGCAGTACTTC.

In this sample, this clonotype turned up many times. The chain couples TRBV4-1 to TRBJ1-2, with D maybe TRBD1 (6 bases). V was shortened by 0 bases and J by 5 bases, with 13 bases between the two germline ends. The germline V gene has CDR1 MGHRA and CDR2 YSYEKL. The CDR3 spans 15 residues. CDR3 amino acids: CASSQEGASRYGYTF. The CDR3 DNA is TGCGCCAGCAGCCAAGAGGGGGCGTCACGGTATGGCTACACCTTC.

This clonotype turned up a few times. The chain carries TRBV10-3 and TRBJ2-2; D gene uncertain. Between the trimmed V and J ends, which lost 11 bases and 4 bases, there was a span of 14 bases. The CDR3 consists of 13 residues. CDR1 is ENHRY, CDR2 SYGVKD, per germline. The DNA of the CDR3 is TGTGCCTCCCGGCCAGAGCTCACCGGGGAGCTGTTTTTT. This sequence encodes CASRPELTGELFF.

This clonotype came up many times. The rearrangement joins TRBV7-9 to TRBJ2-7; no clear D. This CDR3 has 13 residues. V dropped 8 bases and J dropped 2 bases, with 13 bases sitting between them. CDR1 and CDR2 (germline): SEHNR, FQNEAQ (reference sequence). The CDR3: CASDTGHTYEQYF. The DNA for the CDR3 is TGTGCCAGCGATACCGGCCATACCTACGAGCAGTACTTC.

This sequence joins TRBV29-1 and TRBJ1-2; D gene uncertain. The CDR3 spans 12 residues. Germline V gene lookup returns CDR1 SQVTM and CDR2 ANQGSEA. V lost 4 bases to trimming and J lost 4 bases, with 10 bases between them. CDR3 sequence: CSVGEPSYGYTF. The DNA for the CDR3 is TGCAGCGTTGGGGAGCCCAGCTATGGCTACACCTTC. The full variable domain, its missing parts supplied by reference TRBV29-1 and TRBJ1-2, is SAVISQKPSRDICQRGTSLTIQCQVDSQVTMMFWYRQQPGQSLTLIATANQGSEATYESGFVIDKFPISRPNLTFSTLTVSNMSPEDSSIYLCSVGEPSYGYTFGSGTRLTVV.

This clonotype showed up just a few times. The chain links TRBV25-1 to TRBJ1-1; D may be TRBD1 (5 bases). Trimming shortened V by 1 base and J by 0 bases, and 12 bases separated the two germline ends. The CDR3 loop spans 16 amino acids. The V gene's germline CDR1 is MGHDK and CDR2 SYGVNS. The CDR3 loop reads CASSESGAGLNTEAFF. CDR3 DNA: TGTGCCAGCAGTGAATCAGGTGCAGGGCTGAACACTGAAGCTTTCTTT.